This T cell receptor beta chain was captured in a study of beta chain features in type 1 diabetes. The CDR3 loop spans 13 amino acids. Germline V gene data show CDR1 as LGHNA and CDR2 as YSLEER. V gave up 0 bases and J gave up 11 bases, with 11 bases separating them. This clone was found a few times. Its antigen is undetermined. The sequenced template was cDNA made from the entire isolated RNA. TCRdb's copy holds only in-frame clones and misses some; the assay was immunoSEQ multiplex PCR. The sample records about 53,000 clones, 50% to 55% being singletons. General observations from the study: Possible PCR preference for shorter templates applied equally to patients and controls. TCRB CDR3s were moderately but significantly shorter in Type 1 diabetes patients in all four CD4+ subsets. Here, the possible influence of HLA type (on TCRB rearrangement) remained unresolved.

This chain links TRBV4-3 with TRBJ1-5, with D possibly matching TRBD1 (5 bases). The source of this sequence is a woman in her thirties or forties with type 1 diabetes. What was sequenced was Tregs from blood. CDR3 amino acids: CASSQDDGAAQHF. DNA for the CDR3: TGCGCCAGCAGCCAAGATGATGGGGCGGCCCAGCATTTT.